This T cell receptor beta chain emerged from a study of cytomegalovirus exposure and HLA in healthy donors. The germline gives CDR1 SEHNR, CDR2 FQNEAQ (reference sequence). This CDR3 is 13 amino acids long. Trimming removed 2 bases from V and 14 bases from J, with 18 bases in between. 13 Jbeta primers and 60 Vbeta primers were used for the PCR. Clones were read by immunoSEQ multiplex PCR, and TCRdb kept only the in-frame ones, dropping some. Of about 200,000 clones listed, around 80% were seen once; the top ten hold less than 2%. The receptor's source is a man younger than 35 in good health and CMV-seronegative. Sequences were obtained from PBMCs. The chain has TRBV7-9 and TRBJ1-2; no firm D call. In DNA, the CDR3 is TGTGCCAGCAGCTTATTGCTGGAGAGCGATGGGACCTTC. This encodes CASSLLLESDGTF.